This entry is about one T cell receptor beta chain. The data are from a study of human T cells and chemical hapten exposure. Study summary: Each patient's scalp received weekly diphenylcyclopropenone throughout the approximately 25-week study. Patients, chiefly female, had alopecia areata, totalis or universalis.

Using its own MiXCR run on the RACE reads, TCRdb lists one record per CDR3 protein. The sample includes about 190,000 distinct CDR3 sequences, 20% to 25% of them seen just once. Germline lookup yields CDR1 DFQATT and CDR2 SNEGSKA (reference sequence). The V end lost 5 bases, the J end lost 2 bases, and 16 bases lay between the germline ends. The CDR3 is 14 residues long. Time point reported: patch test 3, about 24 weeks after DPC sensitization. Treatment noted: therapeutic diphenylcyclopropenone sensitization with weekly scalp DPC. The sample was whole blood, taken in connection with sensitization to the hapten diphenylcyclopropenone (DPC). The TCR was taken from a middle-aged woman with alopecia areata. Some clones in this sample may be carry-over from other donors' samples. The chain uses TRBV20-1 and TRBJ2-7, with D possibly being TRBD1 or TRBD2 (5 bases each). The CDR3, as DNA: TGCAGTGCTCATAGAGAGGGGCGTCCCTACGAGCAGTACTTC. The encoded protein is CSAHREGRPYEQYF.